This T cell receptor (beta chain) was recorded in a study of cytomegalovirus exposure and HLA in healthy donors. 60 Vbeta and 13 Jbeta primers were used in PCR. Assay used: immunoSEQ multiplex PCR; TCRdb lists only in-frame clones, some missing. The profile shows approximately 190,000 clones, roughly 86% of them singletons. This CDR3 comprises 14 residues. CDR1 and CDR2 from the germline V gene are SGHTA and FQGNSA. V dropped 3 bases and J dropped 4; count of bases not matched to a gene: 3. The rearrangement joins TRBV7-2 to TRBJ2-7; 10 bases map to TRBD2. The material sequenced was PBMCs. This TCR came from a man aged 35-49 years in good health and CMV-seropositive. The CDR3 sequence: CASSFEREGYEQYF. The CDR3 coding sequence is TGTGCCAGCAGCTTCGAGCGGGAGGGATACGAGCAGTACTTC.